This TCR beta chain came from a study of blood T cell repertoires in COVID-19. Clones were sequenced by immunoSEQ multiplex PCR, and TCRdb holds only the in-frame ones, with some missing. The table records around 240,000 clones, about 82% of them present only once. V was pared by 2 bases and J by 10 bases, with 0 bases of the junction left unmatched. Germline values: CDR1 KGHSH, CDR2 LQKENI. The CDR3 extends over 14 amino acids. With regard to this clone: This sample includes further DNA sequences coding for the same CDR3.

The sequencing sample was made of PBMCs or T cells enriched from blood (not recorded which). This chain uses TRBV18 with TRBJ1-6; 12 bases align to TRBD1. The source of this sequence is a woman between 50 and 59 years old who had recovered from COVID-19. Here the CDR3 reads CASSPGTGGSPLHF. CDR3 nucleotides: TGTGCCAGCTCACCAGGGACAGGGGGCTCACCCCTCCACTTT.